The 26 T cell receptor beta chains below come from one sample, sequenced in a study of blood T cell repertoires in COVID-19. Repertoires were generated with immunoSEQ multiplex PCR, while TCRdb's copy carries only in-frame clones and drops some. The profile covers fewer than 250,000 clones, with roughly 82% appearing a single time and 4.7% taken by the ten largest. The material sequenced was peripheral blood. These receptors were taken from a woman between 70 and 85 years old with acute or convalescent COVID-19.

J is TRBJ2-1 and V is TRBV6-5; D possibly corresponds to TRBD1 (6 bases). Trimming shortened V by 5 bases and J by 2 bases, and 10 bases separated the two germline ends. Germline CDR1 is MNHEY and CDR2 is SVGAGI. The CDR3 runs to 14 residues. Here the CDR3 DNA reads TGTGCCAGCAGTACTTGGGACACCTACAATGAGCAGTTCTTC. Amino acids: CASSTWDTYNEQFF.

The J gene is TRBJ2-1, the V gene TRBV7-9; a possible D gene is TRBD1 (6 bases). The CDR3 totals 16 residues. Germline CDR1 and CDR2: SEHNR and FQNEAQ (reference sequence). The ends were cut back, 10 bases at V and 3 bases at J, with 22 bases in the middle. CDR3 DNA: TGTGCCACCCACGACGGACAGAAAAGGGACTACAATGAGCAGTTCTTC. It yields the protein CATHDGQKRDYNEQFF. The full variable domain, completed using reference TRBV7-9 and TRBJ2-1, is DTGVSQNPRHKITKRGQNVTFRCDPISEHNRLYWYRQTLGQGPEFLTYFQNEAQLEKSRLLSDRFSAERPKGSFSTLEIQRTEQGDSAMYLCATHDGQKRDYNEQFFGPGTRLTVL.

V is TRBV5-6 and J is TRBJ2-1; TRBD2 might be the D (6 bases). CDR1 and CDR2 (germline): SGHDT, YYEEEE. V gave up 4 bases and J gave up 7 bases, with 12 bases separating them. The CDR3 length is 13 residues. CDR3 DNA: TGTGCCAGCAGCCCACCCGCGGGAAATGAGCAGTTCTTC. The encoded protein is CASSPPAGNEQFF.

This chain uses TRBV9 with TRBJ1-5; possible D gene TRBD1, 6 bases. CDR3 length: 15 residues. The V end lost 2 bases, the J end lost 2 bases, and 11 bases lay between the germline ends. Germline loops: CDR1 SGDLS, CDR2 YYNGEE. CDR3 DNA sequence: TGTGCCAGCAGCGTGGGAGGGGGTGGCAATCAGCCCCAGCATTTT. Its translation is CASSVGGGGNQPQHF.

The sample holds one count of this clone. Distinct nucleotide sequences in the sample also encode this CDR3. The chain couples TRBV4-1 to TRBJ2-7, with D perhaps matching TRBD2 (5 bases). From germline, CDR1 is MGHRA and CDR2 YSYEKL. The CDR3 consists of 13 residues. Trimming took off 0 bases at V and 4 bases at J, with 7 bases between the two ends. The CDR3: CASSQDRGYEQYF. CDR3 bases: TGCGCCAGCAGCCAAGATAGAGGGTACGAGCAGTACTTC.

The chain employs TRBV7-9 and TRBJ2-1; D gene ambiguous. Germline CDR1 is SEHNR and CDR2 is FQNEAQ (reference sequence). This CDR3 comprises 15 residues. V lost 1 base, J lost 1 base, and 8 bases lay in between. The CDR3 DNA sequence: TGTGCCAGCAGCTTAGAACAGTTATCCTACAATGAGCAGTTCTTC. Translated: CASSLEQLSYNEQFF.

This clone came up once. The chain links TRBV28 to TRBJ1-1; 10 positions match TRBD1. V gave up 6 bases and J gave up 1 base; unmatched junction bases: 14. In germline, CDR1 is MDHEN, CDR2 SYDVKM. The CDR3 has 18 amino acids. Here the CDR3 reads CASSPPQGTGEANTEAFF. For the CDR3, the DNA is TGTGCCAGCAGCCCGCCTCAGGGGACAGGGGAGGCGAACACTGAAGCTTTCTTT.

The J gene is TRBJ2-7, the V gene TRBV18, with 11 bases that match TRBD1. This CDR3 is built from 14 residues. CDR1 is KGHSH, CDR2 LQKENI, per germline. The junction had 1 base not matched to a gene; V was cut back by 3 bases and J by 3 bases. This CDR3 reads CASSPGQGDYEQYF. CDR3 nucleotides: TGTGCCAGCTCACCGGGACAGGGGGACTACGAGCAGTACTTC.

The rearrangement links TRBV6-1 to TRBJ2-1; D is unclear. The CDR3 runs 13 residues. The germline V gene has CDR1 MNHNS and CDR2 SASEGT. Trimming removed 2 bases from V and 6 bases from J, with 8 bases in between. The DNA of the CDR3 is TGTGCCAGCAGTGAACTACCCGGCAATGAGCAGTTCTTC. It encodes CASSELPGNEQFF.

The chain employs TRBV3-1 (or the pseudogene TRBV3-2) and TRBJ1-6; a weak D match, TRBD1 (5 bases). The ends were cut back, 4 bases at V and 5 bases at J, with 21 bases in the middle. The germline V gene encodes CDR1 LGHDT and CDR2 YNNKEL (reference sequence). This CDR3 is 18 amino acids long. The CDR3 reads CASSPARASRRDNSPLHF. CDR3 coding DNA: TGTGCCAGCAGCCCCGCCCGAGCCTCCCGCAGGGATAATTCACCCCTCCACTTT.

Only one count was recorded for this clone. The rearrangement uses TRBV5-1 and TRBJ2-5, with unresolved D. V lost 6 bases and J 3 bases, leaving 9 bases between the germline ends. The germline V gene encodes CDR1 SGHRS and CDR2 YFSETQ. The CDR3 has 12 amino acids. DNA for the CDR3: TGCGCCAGCAAGAGAGAAGAAGAGACCCAGTACTTC. Its translation: CASKREEETQYF.

This chain uses TRBV5-1 with TRBJ2-7; 7 bases map to TRBD1. The CDR3 is 16 amino acids. Germline V lookup: CDR1 SGHRS, CDR2 YFSETQ. J gave up 2 bases and V 0 bases, and 8 bases lay outside the gene matches. In DNA, the CDR3 is TGCGCCAGCAGCTTGGGGGTAGGGACAGCAACCTACGAGCAGTACTTC. Encoded protein: CASSLGVGTATYEQYF.

This chain links TRBV24-1 with TRBJ1-2, with D maybe TRBD1 (5 bases). V dropped 6 bases and J dropped 5 bases, with 12 bases sitting between them. The CDR3 spans 13 residues. CDR1 is KGHDR and CDR2 is SFDVKD in the germline V gene. The CDR3 region has the DNA TGTGCCACCAGTACCGGGACTGCTTATGGCTACACCTTC. Translated: CATSTGTAYGYTF.

There are a few counts of this clone. The chain combines TRBV3-1 (or the pseudogene TRBV3-2) with TRBJ1-2; D may be TRBD1 (5 bases). Trimming took 1 base from V and 2 from J, leaving 17 bases between them. Germline-derived CDR1 and CDR2 are LGHDT and YNNKEL (reference sequence). The CDR3 has 17 amino acids. Written as DNA, the CDR3 is TGTGCCAGCAGCCAAGCCTTATCCTGGACATCGAACTATGGCTACACCTTC. The encoded protein is CASSQALSWTSNYGYTF.

The CDR3 bases are TGTGCCAGCAGTCGGACAGGGTTGTACGAGCAGTACTTC. This gives the protein CASSRTGLYEQYF. The chain is built from TRBV28 and TRBJ2-7; 8 nucleotides line up with TRBD1. The V gene's germline CDR1 is MDHEN and CDR2 SYDVKM. The CDR3 contains 13 residues. The V segment lost 5 bases and the J segment 4 bases; nucleotides outside the gene matches: 4.

The gene calls are TRBV3-1 (or the pseudogene TRBV3-2) and TRBJ1-1, with D unclear. This CDR3 has 17 residues. Germline V gene data show CDR1 as LGHDT and CDR2 as YNNKEL (reference sequence). V lost 0 bases to trimming and J lost 0 bases, with 14 bases between them. The CDR3 region has the DNA TGTGCCAGCAGCCAAGATTGGGCAGTAAGAATGAACACTGAAGCTTTCTTT. Translation: CASSQDWAVRMNTEAFF.

This sequence joins TRBV5-4 and TRBJ1-1; D unclear. The V gene's germline CDR1 is SGHNT and CDR2 YYREEE (reference sequence). V was pared by 4 bases and J by 1 base, with 17 bases between. The CDR3 length is 16 residues. The CDR3 is CASSRGGGQSNTEAFF. The CDR3 nucleotides read TGTGCCAGCAGCCGAGGAGGAGGGCAGTCGAACACTGAAGCTTTCTTT.

There are a few counts of this clone. The chain recombines TRBV18 with TRBJ1-2; 10 bases are shared with TRBD1. The germline gives CDR1 KGHSH, CDR2 LQKENI. V dropped 4 bases and J dropped 8; count of bases not matched to a gene: 7. The CDR3 extends over 14 amino acids. The CDR3 coding sequence is TGTGCCAGCTCACTTCCGGGACAGGGGACCGGCTACACCTTC. This gives the protein CASSLPGQGTGYTF. Variable domain in full (rest from reference TRBV18 and TRBJ1-2): NAGVMQNPRHLVRRRGQEARLRCSPMKGHSHVYWYRQLPEEGLKFMVYLQKENIIDESGMPKERFSAEFPKEGPSILRIQQVVRGDSAAYFCASSLPGQGTGYTFGSGTRLTVV.

The chain employs TRBV6-6 and TRBJ1-4; 9 bases are a match to TRBD1. J lost 6 bases, V lost 6 bases, and 8 bases had no gene match. This CDR3 contains 15 residues. CDR1 MNHNY and CDR2 SVGAGI come from the germline V gene (reference sequence). DNA of the CDR3: TGTGCCAGCAGCCAACCGGGACAGGGAGATGAAAAACTGTTTTTT. Its translation is CASSQPGQGDEKLFF.

This clone has at least ten counts. V usage is TRBV7-6 and J usage is TRBJ1-4; tentatively, D is TRBD1 (6 bases). Germline V gene sequence: CDR1 SGHVS, CDR2 FNYEAQ. The CDR3 sequence is 15 residues long. V was cut by 1 base and J by 4 bases, with 10 bases left in between. For the CDR3, the DNA is TGTGCCAGCAGCTTAGACAGGGCGTTTAATGAAAAACTGTTTTTT. Protein product: CASSLDRAFNEKLFF.

In its sample, this clone was seen once. Other DNA variants within this sample encode the same CDR3. CDR3 coding DNA: TGTGCCAGCAGCGTAATGGCGAACACTGAAGCTTTCTTT. It encodes CASSVMANTEAFF. This sequence joins TRBV9 and TRBJ1-1; D gene ambiguous. Trimming removed 1 base at V and 1 base at J, with 5 bases between. The germline gives CDR1 SGDLS, CDR2 YYNGEE. The CDR3 covers 13 residues.

The table lists this clone with a count of one. V usage is TRBV18 and J usage is TRBJ1-1, with 7 positions matching TRBD1. Germline-derived CDR1 and CDR2 are KGHSH and LQKENI. V lost 3 bases, J lost 1 base, and 5 bases stayed unmatched. The CDR3 covers 15 residues. For the CDR3, the DNA is TGTGCCAGCTCACCTACGGGACAGCCGAACACTGAAGCTTTCTTT. Amino acid sequence: CASSPTGQPNTEAFF.

V is TRBV7-2 and J is TRBJ2-3, with D perhaps matching TRBD2 (5 bases). Germline lookup yields CDR1 SGHTA and CDR2 FQGNSA. The CDR3 extends over 14 amino acids. Trimming shortened V by 4 bases and J by 5 bases, and 13 bases separated the two germline ends. CDR3 in DNA: TGTGCCAGCAGCTCCGCAGGAGGCATAGATACGCAGTATTTT. Translated, it gives CASSSAGGIDTQYF.

The chain has TRBV5-1 and TRBJ2-5, with TRBD2 identical over 8 bases. After removal of 4 bases from V and 4 bases from J, the junction contained 9 bases not matched to a gene. Germline CDR1 reads SGHRS; CDR2 reads YFSETQ. This CDR3 is built from 15 residues. CDR3 loop: CASSPDPGGSETQYF. In nucleotides, the CDR3 is TGCGCCAGCAGCCCCGATCCGGGGGGGTCAGAGACCCAGTACTTC.

This clone came up a few times. The V gene is TRBV7-9, the J gene TRBJ1-4; no reliable D call. V lost 1 base to trimming and J lost 8 bases, with 14 bases between them. Germline V gene data show CDR1 as SEHNR and CDR2 as FQNEAQ (reference sequence). This CDR3 spans 15 amino acids. The CDR3 DNA reads as TGTGCCAGCAGCTTAGTTTCGGGGTTCGGCGAAAAACTGTTTTTT. Amino acid sequence: CASSLVSGFGEKLFF.

This clone showed up just once. CDR3 DNA: TGTGCCAGCAGCCTGGTGGTGGGGGCCGCGAACACCGGGGAGCTGTTTTTT. Translation gives CASSLVVGAANTGELFF. The chain carries TRBV5-5 and TRBJ2-2, with D possibly being TRBD1 (6 bases). This CDR3 has 17 residues. The V gene's germline CDR1 is SGHKS and CDR2 YYEKEE (reference sequence). Trimming removed 4 bases from V and 0 bases from J, with 16 bases in between. Full variable domain (rest looked up from reference TRBV5-5 and TRBJ2-2): DAGVTQSPTHLIKTRGQQVTLRCSPISGHKSVSWYQQVLGQGPQFIFQYYEKEERGRGNFPDRFSARQFPNYSSELNVNALLLGDSALYLCASSLVVGAANTGELFFGEGSRLTVL.